This T cell receptor (beta chain) was sequenced in a study of patients and donors after allogeneic stem cell transplantation. TCRdb reprocessed the RT-PCR reads via MiXCR and lists one record per CDR3 protein. The sample shows about 200,000 distinct CDR3 sequences, less than 45% of them seen only once. Germline loops: CDR1 SQVTM, CDR2 ANQGSEA. CDR3 length: 14 amino acids. V lost 1 base and J lost 5; bases outside the gene matches: 7. Sequences were obtained from blood, either unsorted or a sorted T cell fraction (not recorded which). The chain is built from TRBV29-1 and TRBJ1-1, with 7 nucleotides matching TRBD1. The source is a human donor who was either an allogeneic HSCT recipient or a stem cell or donor lymphocyte infusion donor (not recorded which). It is not recorded whose cells these are; they may come from a transplant donor. The CDR3 nucleotides are TGCAGCGTTGAAGTTTCAGGGGGTTGGACTGAAGCTTTCTTT. Translated: CSVEVSGGWTEAFF.